This TCR beta chain is drawn from a study of shared clonotypes between healthy human individuals. On this clone: Its antigen remains unidentified.

Study-level points and caveats: The naive CD4 repertoires of a few donors were compared, and approximately 4.5% of clonotypes were shared. In the sorted subsets, rarefaction showed sequencing was incomplete despite large depth. Shared clonotypes across all four donors exceeded non-shared ones in generation probability.

Profiling relied on immunoSEQ multiplex PCR, and the TCRdb table lists in-frame clones only, not all of them. The sample has roughly 1,100,000 clones, about 75% seen once. Healthy and HIV-negative, the adult donors had no recent acute infections or vaccinations. With 3 bases removed from V and 0 bases from J, the gap between germline ends came to 6 bases. The CDR3 consists of 15 residues. Germline V gene sequence: CDR1 MNHEY, CDR2 SMNVEV (reference sequence). This sequence was found in a young man in good health. The V gene is TRBV27, the J gene TRBJ2-6; D is undetermined. Sequenced input: memory CD4+ T cells sorted from blood. The subset was: CD45RA-negative fraction. The CDR3 sequence: CASSFRVSGANVLTF. The CDR3 nucleotides read TGTGCCAGCAGTTTCAGAGTCTCTGGGGCCAACGTCCTGACTTTC.